The present T cell receptor beta chain was sequenced within a study of blood T cell repertoires in COVID-19. The table came from immunoSEQ multiplex PCR; TCRdb's copy has only in-frame clones and leaves some out. In the table there are about 42,000 clones, around nine tenths of which are singletons. Germline V gene lookup returns CDR1 SGHRS and CDR2 YFSETQ. V lost 3 bases, J lost 4 bases, and 6 bases stayed unmatched. This CDR3 has 14 residues. The TCR sequence derives from a human donor in a cohort sampled during active COVID-19. The sequencing sample was made of peripheral blood. The chain uses TRBV5-1 and TRBJ2-7; 8 nucleotides agree with TRBD1. The CDR3 coding sequence is TGCGCCAGCAGCTCCAGGGGGCTGTGGTACGAGCAGTACTTC. It encodes CASSSRGLWYEQYF.